Listed below are T cell receptor beta chains from one sample, sequenced in a study of blood T cell repertoires in COVID-19. Assay used: immunoSEQ multiplex PCR; TCRdb lists only in-frame clones, some missing. The profile shows about 55,000 clones, about 90% of them singletons. Sequenced sample: peripheral blood. Source of these receptors: a human donor with active COVID-19. The donor label of this sample is uncertain. Each CDR3 is given with its conserved first and last residue. Each record gives: V gene, D gene, clone size, CDR3 length, J gene, CDR3 DNA, CDR3 protein. The D gene is left open where the match is weak. The listing skips clone size in some rows; elsewhere it reads once, few, many or a size class.

TRBV6-1	TRBD2	once	16	TRBJ2-2	TGTGCCAGCAGTGATCTAGCGGGGGGGCCCCCCGGGGAGCTGTTTTTT	CASSDLAGGPPGELFF
TRBV5-1	TRBD1	.	14	TRBJ1-4	TGCGCCAGCAGCCCGGGACAGGGCCGGTTAGGACTGTTTTTT	CASSPGQGRLGLFF
TRBV5-1	TRBD1	.	15	TRBJ2-3	TGCGCCAGCAGCTTGGAGGACAGGGTCACAGATACGCAGTATTTT	CASSLEDRVTDTQYF
TRBV19	.	.	15	TRBJ1-5	TGTGCCAGTAGTACGACAGGTCATAGCAATCAGCCCCAGCATTTT	CASSTTGHSNQPQHF
TRBV19	.	.	16	TRBJ2-2	TGTGCCAGTAGCTCGACAGGTGGGAGACCCACCGGGGAGCTGTTTTTT	CASSSTGGRPTGELFF
TRBV3-1/TRBV3-2	.	once	17	TRBJ2-3	TGTGCCAGCAGCCAGACCCAGGGTATCCCTAGCACAGATACGCAGTATTTT	CASSQTQGIPSTDTQYF
TRBV10-3	.	.	14	TRBJ2-7	TGTGCCATCAGTGACTACGGGACATCCTACGAGCAGTACTTC	CAISDYGTSYEQYF
TRBV27	TRBD1	.	14	TRBJ1-6	TGTGCCAGCAGGCTACAGGGGGGTAATTCACCCCTCCACTTT	CASRLQGGNSPLHF
TRBV4-1	.	.	15	TRBJ1-2	TGCGCCAGCAGCTCCCAACCCGACAGGAACTATGGCTACACCTTC	CASSSQPDRNYGYTF
TRBV7-2	TRBD2	.	17	TRBJ2-3	TGTGCCAGCAGCCGCCGGACTAGCGGGGTTGGCACAGATACGCAGTATTTT	CASSRRTSGVGTDTQYF
TRBV19	TRBD1	.	16	TRBJ2-7	TGTGCCAGTAGTATAGATCACCCAGGGGGCTCCTACGAGCAGTACTTC	CASSIDHPGGSYEQYF
TRBV2	TRBD1	.	16	TRBJ2-7	TGTGCCAGCAGTGATCATCCCGGGACAGGGGTGGACGAGCAGTACTTC	CASSDHPGTGVDEQYF
TRBV5-4	.	.	16	TRBJ1-1	TGTGCCAGCAGCTTGGAAAAGGGACACCAAAACACTGAAGCTTTCTTT	CASSLEKGHQNTEAFF
TRBV7-2	.	.	16	TRBJ2-7	TGTGCCAGCAGAATAAATATCCACTCTCCTTCATACGAGCAGTACTTC	CASRINIHSPSYEQYF
TRBV7-2	TRBD1	.	16	TRBJ1-2	TGTGCCAGCAGCCCTAGTGGGGGACAGGGCCAGTCACGCTACACCTTC	CASSPSGGQGQSRYTF
TRBV11-3	TRBD2	few	15	TRBJ2-1	TGTGCCAGCAGCTTACTAGCGGGGCCCTACAATGAGCAGTTCTTC	CASSLLAGPYNEQFF
TRBV7-8	TRBD1	.	15	TRBJ2-1	TGTGCCAGCAGCTTAATGGGACAGGGTTACAATGAGCAGTTCTTC	CASSLMGQGYNEQFF
TRBV5-4	TRBD1	once	15	TRBJ1-6	TGTGCCAGCAGCCTAATGGGACAGGGTGGTTCACCCCTCCACTTT	CASSLMGQGGSPLHF
TRBV3-1/TRBV3-2	.	once	19	TRBJ2-5	TGTGCCAGCAGCCAGTTACAACCCGGACCGACCGGGAGTGGAGGGACCCAGTACTTC	CASSQLQPGPTGSGGTQYF
TRBV6-6	TRBD1	.	16	TRBJ2-1	TGTGCCAGCAGTTCCTTGGGACAGGGTAAGATGAATGAGCAGTTCTTC	CASSSLGQGKMNEQFF
TRBV4-3	.	.	14	TRBJ2-3	TGCGCCAGCAGCCAAGCGTCGGGAAGAGATACGCAGTATTTT	CASSQASGRDTQYF
TRBV7-2	TRBD2	.	15	TRBJ2-5	TGTGCCAGCAGGCGGACTAGCGGGGGAGAAGAGACCCAGTACTTC	CASRRTSGGEETQYF
TRBV7-9	.	.	13	TRBJ1-5	TGTGCCAGCAGCTTAAGCGCTAATCAGCCCCAGCATTTT	CASSLSANQPQHF
TRBV19	.	.	15	TRBJ1-1	TGTGCCAGTAGTATAGAGTCGATGGGGGCGACTGAAGCTTTCTTT	CASSIESMGATEAFF
TRBV5-1	.	.	14	TRBJ2-2	TGCGCCAGCAACGATTTTTCTAGCACCGGGGAGCTGTTTTTT	CASNDFSSTGELFF
TRBV25-1	.	.	12	TRBJ2-5	TGTGCCAGCAGTGCCTACCCGGAGACCCAGTACTTC	CASSAYPETQYF
TRBV2	TRBD1	.	16	TRBJ1-5	TGTGCCAGCAGTGCCTGGACAGGGTTACATGGTCAGCCCCAGCATTTT	CASSAWTGLHGQPQHF
TRBV14	TRBD1	.	13	TRBJ1-1	TGTGCCAGCAGCCAAGACTTGAGGGGGCTCGCTTTCTTT	CASSQDLRGLAFF
TRBV6-2/TRBV6-3	TRBD1	.	15	TRBJ2-5	TGTGCCAGCAGTTTCCTTCTGGGACAGCAAGAGACCCAGTACTTC	CASSFLLGQQETQYF
TRBV10-3	TRBD1	.	13	TRBJ1-2	TGTGCCATCAGTGAACAGGGGAAGGACGGCTACACCTTC	CAISEQGKDGYTF
TRBV2	.	.	13	TRBJ1-2	TGTGCCAGCAGTGCAAGGACTGGCTATGGCTACACCTTC	CASSARTGYGYTF
TRBV4-2	TRBD2	once	14	TRBJ2-5	TGTGCCAGCAGCCGCCGGACTAGCGAAGAGACCCAGTACTTC	CASSRRTSEETQYF
TRBV9	.	.	15	TRBJ2-2	TGTGCCAGCAGCCGGACGACAGGGAACACCGGGGAGCTGTTTTTT	CASSRTTGNTGELFF
TRBV7-2	.	.	14	TRBJ2-1	TGTGCCAGCAGCCAGTGGGAGACGGTTATTGAGCAGTTCTTC	CASSQWETVIEQFF
TRBV3-1/TRBV3-2	.	.	15	TRBJ2-1	TGTGCCTCCCAATCTCGGTCGGGTCGCTACAATGAGCAGTTCTTC	CASQSRSGRYNEQFF
TRBV6-5	.	.	15	TRBJ1-2	TGTGCCAGCAAGTGGACAGATAATGTAATTTATGGCTACACCTTC	CASKWTDNVIYGYTF
TRBV5-1	TRBD1	once	14	TRBJ1-1	TGCGCCAGCAGCGGACCGGGACAGGCCGTTGAAGCTTTCTTT	CASSGPGQAVEAFF
TRBV12-3/TRBV12-4	.	.	13	TRBJ1-1	TGTGCCAGCAGTTTCCCCCCGGGTGTCGAAGCTTTCTTT	CASSFPPGVEAFF
TRBV23-1	TRBD1	.	15	TRBJ2-5	TGCGCCAGCATTCGAACGGGACAGGCCGAAGAGACCCAGTACTTC	CASIRTGQAEETQYF
TRBV25-1	TRBD1	.	17	TRBJ2-6	TGTGCCAGCAGTCGGACAGGGGGCAGCTCTGGGGCCAACGTCCTGACTTTC	CASSRTGGSSGANVLTF
TRBV5-1	.	.	15	TRBJ2-1	TGCGCCAGCAGCTTGGTCGCTAGCGTGTCAAATGAGCAGTTCTTC	CASSLVASVSNEQFF
TRBV29-1	TRBD2	.	13	TRBJ2-5	TGCAGCGCCGGGGGGGCCAGACGGGAGACCCAGTACTTC	CSAGGARRETQYF
TRBV12-3/TRBV12-4	.	.	12	TRBJ1-2	TGTGCCAGCAGTACCCAGGGATTTGGCTACACCTTC	CASSTQGFGYTF
TRBV4-3	.	once	15	TRBJ1-5	TGCGCCAGCAGCCAAGATGATCTAGGAAATCAGCCCCAGCATTTT	CASSQDDLGNQPQHF
TRBV7-8	TRBD1	.	15	TRBJ2-5	TGTGCCAGCAGCCGGGACAGGGAGTATCGAGAGACCCAGTACTTC	CASSRDREYRETQYF
TRBV19	.	few	14	TRBJ1-2	TGTGCCAGTAGCCAGCAGGGGTCTAACTATGGCTACACCTTC	CASSQQGSNYGYTF
TRBV12-5	.	.	13	TRBJ1-2	TGTGCTAGTGGTTTGGTCGCAGGGAAGAATAGCACCTTC	CASGLVAGKNSTF
TRBV6-2/TRBV6-3	.	few	14	TRBJ2-1	TGTGCCAGCAGTTGGCGGGGGCAATGGAATGAGCAGTTCTTC	CASSWRGQWNEQFF